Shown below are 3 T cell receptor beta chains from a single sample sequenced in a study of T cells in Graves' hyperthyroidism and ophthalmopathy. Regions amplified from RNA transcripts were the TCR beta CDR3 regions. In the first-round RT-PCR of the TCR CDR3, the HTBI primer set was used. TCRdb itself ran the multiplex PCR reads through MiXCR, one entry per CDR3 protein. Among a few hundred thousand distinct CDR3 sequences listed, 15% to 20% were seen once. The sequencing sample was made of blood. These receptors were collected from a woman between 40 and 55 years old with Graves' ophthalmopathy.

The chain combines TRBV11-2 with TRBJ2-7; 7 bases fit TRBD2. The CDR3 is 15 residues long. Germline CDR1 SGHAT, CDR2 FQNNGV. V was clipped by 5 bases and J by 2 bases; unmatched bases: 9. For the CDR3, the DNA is TGTGCCAGCAGCCCCCGGGGAGCGGGACCCTACGAGCAGTACTTC. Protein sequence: CASSPRGAGPYEQYF.

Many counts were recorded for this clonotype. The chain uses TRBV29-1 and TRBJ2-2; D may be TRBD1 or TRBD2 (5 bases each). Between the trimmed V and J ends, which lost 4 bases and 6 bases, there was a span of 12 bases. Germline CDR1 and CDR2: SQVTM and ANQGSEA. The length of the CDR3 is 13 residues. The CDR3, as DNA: TGCAGCGTTGTCGTTCGGGGCCCCGGGGAGCTGTTTTTT. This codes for CSVVVRGPGELFF.

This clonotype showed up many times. Written as DNA, the CDR3 is TGCAGTGCTAGAGATAGACTAGTCCAAGAGACCCAGTACTTC. This codes for CSARDRLVQETQYF. The chain employs TRBV20-1 and TRBJ2-5, with D perhaps matching TRBD2 (6 bases). Germline-derived CDR1 and CDR2 are DFQATT and SNEGSKA (reference sequence). Trimming left V 0 bases short and J 1 base short, with 9 bases between. This CDR3 spans 14 amino acids.